A selection of T cell receptor beta chains follows, all from one sample in a study of blood T cell repertoires in COVID-19. Measured with immunoSEQ multiplex PCR; TCRdb has only the in-frame clones, and not every one. This sample has about 67,000 clones, with 80% to 90% found just once. The sample was peripheral blood. These receptors originate from a man aged 45-65 years with active COVID-19. Both conserved end residues are part of each CDR3. Each record gives: CDR3 DNA, CDR3 protein, J gene, V gene, clone size, D gene, CDR3 length. The D gene is left open where the match is weak. Size is stated for part of the rows, as once, few or many counts, or as a class when the clone is expanded.

TGTGCCAGCAGACACCGTACCGACGAGCAGTACTTC	CASRHRTDEQYF	TRBJ2-7	TRBV28	.	.	12
TGTGCCAGCAGTTCTGGACAGTCAGAGACCCAGTACTTC	CASSSGQSETQYF	TRBJ2-5	TRBV28	.	.	13
TGCGCCAGCAGGTGGGGGACTGGAGGCAATCAGCCCCAGCATTTT	CASRWGTGGNQPQHF	TRBJ1-5	TRBV5-1	.	.	15
TGCGCCAGCAGAACGGGGGTGTTGAACACTGAAGCTTTCTTT	CASRTGVLNTEAFF	TRBJ1-1	TRBV5-1	.	.	14
TGCAGCCACCGAACAGGGATGGGTGGCTACACCTTC	CSHRTGMGGYTF	TRBJ1-2	TRBV29-1	once	.	12
TGCGCCAGCAGGACCGCCAGGGGTAATGAGCAGTTCTTC	CASRTARGNEQFF	TRBJ2-1	TRBV10-2	.	.	13
TGTGCCAGCAGCTTAGCGCGAGATCACAGGGGGCGCGGGACCCAGTACTTC	CASSLARDHRGRGTQYF	TRBJ2-5	TRBV7-2	.	TRBD1	17
TGTGCCAGCAGACAGGGTTTAGGCTATGGCTACACCTTC	CASRQGLGYGYTF	TRBJ1-2	TRBV5-4	.	.	13
TGTGCCAGCAGCGTCGGACTAGCGGTCTCCTACAATGAGCAGTTCTTC	CASSVGLAVSYNEQFF	TRBJ2-1	TRBV7-9	.	TRBD2	16
TGTGCCAGCGTCGGCAGGGACAAGAATAACTATGGCTACACCTTC	CASVGRDKNNYGYTF	TRBJ1-2	TRBV3-1/TRBV3-2	few	.	15
TGTGCCAGCAGTTTAAAGACACCTGACATGAACTATGGCTACACCTTC	CASSLKTPDMNYGYTF	TRBJ1-2	TRBV27	.	.	16
TGCGCCAGCAGCCAAAATGGACAGAGCACAGATACGCAGTATTTT	CASSQNGQSTDTQYF	TRBJ2-3	TRBV4-3	.	.	15
TGTGCCAGTACCCGAGATAATCGGGGCTACACCTTC	CASTRDNRGYTF	TRBJ1-2	TRBV19	few	.	12
TGCTTCTTCAGGGGGAACACTGAAGCTTTCTTT	CFFRGNTEAFF	TRBJ1-1	TRBV20-1	.	.	11
TGTGCCAGCTCACCACCGAGGACAGGGATTAATGAGCAGTTCTTC	CASSPPRTGINEQFF	TRBJ2-1	TRBV18	.	TRBD1	15
TGTGCCAGCAGCTTAGTCTTCAGGGGCGCAGGGGAAAAACTGTTTTTT	CASSLVFRGAGEKLFF	TRBJ1-4	TRBV11-3	.	.	16
TGTGCCAGCAGCTTGCCAGGGGGGAATAACGAGCAGTACTTC	CASSLPGGNNEQYF	TRBJ2-7	TRBV5-6	.	.	14
TGTGCCAGCAGCCCGGGACTAGCGGGAGGCACCGGGGAGCTGTTTTTT	CASSPGLAGGTGELFF	TRBJ2-2	TRBV5-4	.	TRBD2	16
TGTGCCAGCCGGCAGGGCGCAGGAAATCAGCCCCAGCATTTT	CASRQGAGNQPQHF	TRBJ1-5	TRBV7-8	.	.	14
TGTGCCAGCAGCCTCCGGGAGGTGAATCAGCCCCAGCATTTT	CASSLREVNQPQHF	TRBJ1-5	TRBV28	.	.	14
TGTGCCAGCAGTTACACCGGGACTAGCGGGGAGAGGGGGTACAATGAGCAGTTCTTC	CASSYTGTSGERGYNEQFF	TRBJ2-1	TRBV6-2/TRBV6-3	.	TRBD2	19
TGTGCCAGCAGCCAAGACGTAAGCGGCTCTAGCACAGATACGCAGTATTTT	CASSQDVSGSSTDTQYF	TRBJ2-3	TRBV14	.	.	17
TGTGCCAGCAGACTTGATGAAAAACTGTTTTTT	CASRLDEKLFF	TRBJ1-4	TRBV3-1/TRBV3-2	.	.	11
TGTGCCAGCAGCTACCCCGACAGGGTGAACACTGAAGCTTTCTTT	CASSYPDRVNTEAFF	TRBJ1-1	TRBV5-4	.	TRBD1	15
TGTGCCAGCTCACCATTGGCCGCTGAAGCTTTCTTT	CASSPLAAEAFF	TRBJ1-1	TRBV18	once	.	12
TGTGCCAGCAGCGTAGGTGACAGCCTAACTGGAAACACCATATATTTT	CASSVGDSLTGNTIYF	TRBJ1-3	TRBV9	.	.	16
TGTGCCAGCAGCTCCCGCCCGGGACTAGCGGGAGGGCACGAGCAGTACTTC	CASSSRPGLAGGHEQYF	TRBJ2-7	TRBV7-2	.	TRBD2	17
TGTGCCAGCAGCTTCGCGGGGGGGCCGACAGATACGCAGTATTTT	CASSFAGGPTDTQYF	TRBJ2-3	TRBV7-9	.	TRBD2	15
TGTGCCAGCAGCTTAGTACGAGGGAGCAATCAGCCCCAGCATTTT	CASSLVRGSNQPQHF	TRBJ1-5	TRBV7-2	.	.	15
TGTGCCAGCAGCTTCCAGGGAAGAGAGACCCAGTACTTC	CASSFQGRETQYF	TRBJ2-5	TRBV7-7	.	.	13
TGCGCCAGCAGCCAAGGATTGGCGGGAGGTGGGGAAAATGAGCAGTTCTTC	CASSQGLAGGGENEQFF	TRBJ2-1	TRBV4-1	.	TRBD2	17
TGTACGACAAAAGGACAGTTGAGTTACAATGAGCAGTTCTTC	CTTKGQLSYNEQFF	TRBJ2-1	TRBV10-3	.	.	14
TGTGCCAGCAGAACCGGGACAGGGAGTCGGCATGAAAAACTGTTTTTT	CASRTGTGSRHEKLFF	TRBJ1-4	TRBV28	once	TRBD1	16
TGCGCCAGCAGCTTGGCAGGGGGAGGAGGCTACGAGCAGTACTTC	CASSLAGGGGYEQYF	TRBJ2-7	TRBV5-1	.	.	15
TGTGCCAGCAGTCTCGCTAGCGGTATCGGGGAGCTGTTTTTT	CASSLASGIGELFF	TRBJ2-2	TRBV3-1/TRBV3-2	few	TRBD2	14
TGTGCCAGCAGCTTTCTTTTCGGGGGCGAGCAGTACTTC	CASSFLFGGEQYF	TRBJ2-7	TRBV5-4	.	.	13
TGTGCCAGCTCAAGGGTCCCGAGGGACGAGCAGTACTTC	CASSRVPRDEQYF	TRBJ2-7	TRBV18	once	.	13
TGTGCCAGCAGTCTCTCTAGCGGGGGGTACAATGAGCAGTTCTTC	CASSLSSGGYNEQFF	TRBJ2-1	TRBV7-2	few	TRBD2	15
TGTGCCAGCAGTAGGACCGGGACAGGGTCCGACGAGCAGTACTTC	CASSRTGTGSDEQYF	TRBJ2-7	TRBV6-2/TRBV6-3	medium-sized	TRBD1	15
TGTGCCACCTACCAACCCACCTCCGGGACAGCCATTACCGGGCAGTACTTC	CATYQPTSGTAITGQYF	TRBJ2-7	TRBV2	.	TRBD1	17